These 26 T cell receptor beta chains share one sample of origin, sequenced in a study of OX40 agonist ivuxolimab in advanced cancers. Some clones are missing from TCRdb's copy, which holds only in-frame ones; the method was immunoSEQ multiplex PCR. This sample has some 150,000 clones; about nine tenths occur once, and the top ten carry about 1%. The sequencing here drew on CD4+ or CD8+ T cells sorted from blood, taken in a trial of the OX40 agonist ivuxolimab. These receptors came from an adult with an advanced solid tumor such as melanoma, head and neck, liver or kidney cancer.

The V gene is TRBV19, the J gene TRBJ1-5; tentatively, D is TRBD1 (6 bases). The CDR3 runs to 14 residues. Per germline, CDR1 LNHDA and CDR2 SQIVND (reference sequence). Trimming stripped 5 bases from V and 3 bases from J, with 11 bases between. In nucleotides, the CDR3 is TGTGCCAGTAGTGTCGGGACACTCAATCAGCCCCAGCATTTT. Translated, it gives CASSVGTLNQPQHF.

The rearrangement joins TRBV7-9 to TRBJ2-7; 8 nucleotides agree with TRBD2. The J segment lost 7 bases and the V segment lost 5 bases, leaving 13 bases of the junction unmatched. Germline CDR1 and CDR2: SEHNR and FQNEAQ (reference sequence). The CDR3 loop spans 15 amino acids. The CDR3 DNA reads TGTGCCAGCAGCCCCCGAGCGGGAGAACGCGGAGAGCAGTACTTC. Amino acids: CASSPRAGERGEQYF.

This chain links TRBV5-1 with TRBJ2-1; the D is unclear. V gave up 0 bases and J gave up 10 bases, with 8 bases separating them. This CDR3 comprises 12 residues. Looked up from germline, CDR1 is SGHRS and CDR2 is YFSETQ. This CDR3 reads CASSLGVLEQFF. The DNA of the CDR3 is TGCGCCAGCAGCTTGGGAGTGTTAGAGCAGTTCTTC.

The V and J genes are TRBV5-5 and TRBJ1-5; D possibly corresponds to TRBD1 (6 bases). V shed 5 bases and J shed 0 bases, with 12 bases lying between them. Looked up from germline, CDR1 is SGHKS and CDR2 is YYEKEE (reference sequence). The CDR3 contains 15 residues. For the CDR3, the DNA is TGTGCCAGCAGTCTCAGGGGCTCTAGCAATCAGCCCCAGCATTTT. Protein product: CASSLRGSSNQPQHF.

The CDR3 protein is CASRTGEGNQPQHF. The CDR3 DNA is TGTGCCAGCAGGACAGGGGAAGGCAATCAGCCCCAGCATTTT. The J gene is TRBJ1-5, the V gene TRBV10-3, with 9 bases that match TRBD1. Losses at the gene ends were 10 bases for V and 2 bases for J; bases not matched to a gene: 6. Germline CDR1 reads ENHRY; CDR2 reads SYGVKD. The CDR3 is 14 residues long.

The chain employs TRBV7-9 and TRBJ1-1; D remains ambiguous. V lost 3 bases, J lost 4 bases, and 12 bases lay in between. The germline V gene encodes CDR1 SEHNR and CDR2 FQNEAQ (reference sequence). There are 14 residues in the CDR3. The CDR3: CASSFPALGTEAFF. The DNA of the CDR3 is TGTGCCAGCAGCTTCCCGGCACTGGGCACTGAAGCTTTCTTT.

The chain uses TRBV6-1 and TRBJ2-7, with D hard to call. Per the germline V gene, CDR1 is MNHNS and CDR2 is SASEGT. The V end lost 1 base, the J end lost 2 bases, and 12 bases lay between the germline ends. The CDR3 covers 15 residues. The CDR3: CASSEGVNGPYEQYF. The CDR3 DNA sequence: TGTGCCAGCAGTGAAGGGGTGAATGGTCCCTACGAGCAGTACTTC.

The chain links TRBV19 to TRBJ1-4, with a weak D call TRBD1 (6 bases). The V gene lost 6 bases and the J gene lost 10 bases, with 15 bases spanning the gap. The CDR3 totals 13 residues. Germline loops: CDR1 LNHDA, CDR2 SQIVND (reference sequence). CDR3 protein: CASREGGRGKLFF. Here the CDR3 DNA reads TGTGCCAGTAGAGAGGGGGGACGGGGAAAACTGTTTTTT. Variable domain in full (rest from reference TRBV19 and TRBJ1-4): DGGITQSPKYLFRKEGQNVTLSCEQNLNHDAMYWYRQDPGQGLRLIYYSQIVNDFQKGDIAEGYSVSREKKESFPLTVTSAQKNPTAFYLCASREGGRGKLFFGSGTQLSVL.

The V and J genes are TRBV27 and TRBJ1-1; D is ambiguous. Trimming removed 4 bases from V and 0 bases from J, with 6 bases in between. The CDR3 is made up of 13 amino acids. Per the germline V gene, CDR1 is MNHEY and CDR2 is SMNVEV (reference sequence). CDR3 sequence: CASSSLVNTEAFF. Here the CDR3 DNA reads TGTGCCAGCAGTTCGTTGGTGAACACTGAAGCTTTCTTT.

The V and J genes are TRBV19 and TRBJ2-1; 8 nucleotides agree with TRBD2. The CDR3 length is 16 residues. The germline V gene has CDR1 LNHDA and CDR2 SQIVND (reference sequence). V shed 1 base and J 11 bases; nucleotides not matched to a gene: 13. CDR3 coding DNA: TGTGCCAGTAGTATAGTAGGCGCTAGCGGGTCCCCCCAGCAGTTCTTC. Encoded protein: CASSIVGASGSPQQFF.

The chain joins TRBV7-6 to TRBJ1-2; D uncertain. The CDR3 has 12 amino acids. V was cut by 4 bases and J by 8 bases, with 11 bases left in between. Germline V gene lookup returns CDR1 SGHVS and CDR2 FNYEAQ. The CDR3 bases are TGTGCCAGCAGCTCATCGGGGTTCGGCTACACCTTC. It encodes CASSSSGFGYTF.

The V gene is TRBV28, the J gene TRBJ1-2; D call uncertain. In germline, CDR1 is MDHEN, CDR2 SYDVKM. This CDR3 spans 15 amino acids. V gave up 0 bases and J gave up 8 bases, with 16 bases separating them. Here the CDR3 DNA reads TGTGCCAGCAGTTTATGGTATGGAGATTCGGGAGGCTACACCTTC. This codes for CASSLWYGDSGGYTF.

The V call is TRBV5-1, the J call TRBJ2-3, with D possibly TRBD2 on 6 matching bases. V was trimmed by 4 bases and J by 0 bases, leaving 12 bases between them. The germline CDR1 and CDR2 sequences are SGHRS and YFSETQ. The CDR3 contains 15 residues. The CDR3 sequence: CASSTEGGSTDTQYF. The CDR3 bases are TGCGCCAGCAGCACTGAAGGAGGGAGCACAGATACGCAGTATTTT.

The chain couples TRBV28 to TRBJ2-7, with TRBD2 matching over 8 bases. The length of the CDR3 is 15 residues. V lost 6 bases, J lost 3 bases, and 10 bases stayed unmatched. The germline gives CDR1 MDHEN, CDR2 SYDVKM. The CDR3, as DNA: TGTGCCAGCAGCTCCGTGGGGACTAGGTACTACGAGCAGTACTTC. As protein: CASSSVGTRYYEQYF.

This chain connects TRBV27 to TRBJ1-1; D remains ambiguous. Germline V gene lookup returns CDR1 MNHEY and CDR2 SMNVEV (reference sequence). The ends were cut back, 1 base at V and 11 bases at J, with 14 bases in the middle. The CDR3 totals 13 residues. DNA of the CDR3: TGTGCCAGCAGTTTATATCCCTTATCGGTGGCTTTCTTT. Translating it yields CASSLYPLSVAFF.

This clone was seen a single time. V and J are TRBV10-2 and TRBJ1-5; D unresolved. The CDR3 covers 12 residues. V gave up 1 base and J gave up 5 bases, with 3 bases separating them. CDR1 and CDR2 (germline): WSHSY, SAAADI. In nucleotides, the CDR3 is TGCGCCAGCAGTGAGTACTATCAGCCCCAGCATTTT. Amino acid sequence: CASSEYYQPQHF.

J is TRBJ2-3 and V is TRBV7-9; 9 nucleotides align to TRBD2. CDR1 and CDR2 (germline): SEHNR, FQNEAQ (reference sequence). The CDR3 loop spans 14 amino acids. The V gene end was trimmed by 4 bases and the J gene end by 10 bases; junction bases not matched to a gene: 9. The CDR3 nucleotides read TGTGCCAGCAGCTACTCCGGCGGGAGGGGATCGCAGTATTTT. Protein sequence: CASSYSGGRGSQYF.

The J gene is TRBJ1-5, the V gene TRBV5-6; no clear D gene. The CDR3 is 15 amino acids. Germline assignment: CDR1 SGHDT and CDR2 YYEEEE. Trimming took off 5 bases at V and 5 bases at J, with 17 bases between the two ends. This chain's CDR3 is CASSPMGGIDQPQHF. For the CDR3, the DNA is TGTGCCAGCAGTCCAATGGGAGGGATCGATCAGCCCCAGCATTTT.

CDR3 DNA: TGTGCCAGCAGTGACCCCAGAAGGGGACAAAATGAGCAGTTCTTC. Its translation is CASSDPRRGQNEQFF. The chain carries TRBV27 and TRBJ2-1; D perhaps matches TRBD1 (6 bases). Trimming cost V 5 bases and J 7 bases, with 18 bases left between them. This CDR3 spans 15 amino acids. CDR1 MNHEY and CDR2 SMNVEV come from the germline V gene (reference sequence).

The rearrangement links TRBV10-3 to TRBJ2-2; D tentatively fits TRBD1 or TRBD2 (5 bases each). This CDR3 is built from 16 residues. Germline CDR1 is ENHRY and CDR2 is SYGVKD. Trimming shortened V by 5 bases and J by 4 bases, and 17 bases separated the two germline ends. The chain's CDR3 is CAISSTAGGTTGELFF. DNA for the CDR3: TGTGCCATCAGTTCCACGGCAGGTGGGACCACCGGGGAGCTGTTTTTT.

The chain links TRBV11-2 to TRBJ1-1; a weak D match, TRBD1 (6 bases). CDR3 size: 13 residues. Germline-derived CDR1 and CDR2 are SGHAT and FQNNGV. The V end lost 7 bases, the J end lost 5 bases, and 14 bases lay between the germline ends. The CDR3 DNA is TGTGCCAGCATTCCGCCAGGGGCGACTGAAGCTTTCTTT. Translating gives CASIPPGATEAFF.

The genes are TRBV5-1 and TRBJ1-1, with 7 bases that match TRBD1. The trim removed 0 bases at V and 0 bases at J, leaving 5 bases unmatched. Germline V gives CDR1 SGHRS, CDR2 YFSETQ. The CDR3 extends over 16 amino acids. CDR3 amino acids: CASSLGQTGLNTEAFF. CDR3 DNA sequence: TGCGCCAGCAGCTTGGGCCAGACAGGGCTGAACACTGAAGCTTTCTTT.

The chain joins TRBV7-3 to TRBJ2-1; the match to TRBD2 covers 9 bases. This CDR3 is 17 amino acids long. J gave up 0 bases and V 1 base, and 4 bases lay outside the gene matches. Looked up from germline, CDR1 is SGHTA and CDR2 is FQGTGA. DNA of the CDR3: TGTGCCAGCAGCTTAATGGCGGGAGGGCCCTCCTACAATGAGCAGTTCTTC. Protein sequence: CASSLMAGGPSYNEQFF.

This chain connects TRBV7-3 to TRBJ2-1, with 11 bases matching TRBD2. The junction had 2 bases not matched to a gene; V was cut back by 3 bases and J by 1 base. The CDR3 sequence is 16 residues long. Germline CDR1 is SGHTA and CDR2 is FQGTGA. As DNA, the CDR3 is TGTGCCAGCAGCTTGACTAGCGGGGCTTCCTACAATGAGCAGTTCTTC. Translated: CASSLTSGASYNEQFF.

The CDR3 loop reads CASRPGTESRNTEAFF. CDR3 nucleotides: TGTGCCAGCAGACCCGGGACAGAATCCCGGAACACTGAAGCTTTCTTT. This rearrangement joins TRBV6-6 to TRBJ1-1; 7 bases agree with TRBD1. From germline, CDR1 is MNHNY and CDR2 SVGAGI (reference sequence). V gave up 6 bases and J gave up 1 base; unmatched junction bases: 11. The CDR3 is made up of 16 amino acids.

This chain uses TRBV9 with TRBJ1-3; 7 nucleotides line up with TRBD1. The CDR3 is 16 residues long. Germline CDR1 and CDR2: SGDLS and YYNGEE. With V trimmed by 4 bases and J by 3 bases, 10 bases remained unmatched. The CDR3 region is CASSHTGAGDGNTIYF. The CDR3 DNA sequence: TGTGCCAGCAGCCACACAGGGGCTGGGGATGGAAACACCATATATTTT.